Listed here is a single T cell receptor (beta chain). The antigen it recognizes is unknown. No quality values exist for individual bases; no much larger clone is one base distant. The CDR3 regions of human TCRbeta chains were analyzed by immunosequencing. As for how the authors treated the data: Repertoire TCRs were matched against a reference library of SARS-CoV-2-specific TCRs generated with the MIRA antigen-specificity platform. Breadth was defined as the fraction of unique TCRs that were SARS-CoV-2-associated. Depth was defined as the fraction of total T cells that were SARS-CoV-2-associated. Each spike-specific TCR was assigned to its reactive spike region and to a CD4 or CD8 class using the MIRA data. Log10-transformed breadth and depth values were compared by one-way ANOVA with Sidak's multiple comparisons tests. TCRdb's version of the immuneACCESS table is confined to in-frame rearrangements and falls short of the full clone set. An unresolved V gene accounts for under half of the shortfall where checked; the remainder is of unknown origin. V and J calls plus clone size are reproduced from that table; the DNA served to infer D and trimming. The sample table shows about 110,000 clones, and about nine tenths are seen once. Of the sample, 6.5% to 9.5% falls within the top ten clones.

In the paper's terms, the time point label means: baseline before first vaccination. Vaccinee samples were obtained from the UK trials COV001 and COV002, which included a single-blind randomized controlled phase 2/3 trial of AZD1222 (ChAdOx1 nCoV-19) in healthy adults. For TCRbeta chain sequencing, PBMC samples from trial participants were taken at day 0 and at day 28 after the second dose. The data were obtained in a study of T cell responses to AZD1222 COVID-19 vaccine listed by TCRdb under 2021. Looking at the study overall: Because spike-specific TCR depth and breadth did not differ between the two schedules, AZD1222 recipients who got a second dose at roughly 4 weeks were pooled with those who got a second dose at roughly 12 weeks. Trial participants were enrolled by age into 18-55, 56-69 and 70-plus year subgroups, with about 150, 28 and 57 TCR-sequenced participants respectively. TCR sequencing covered 230 or so trial participants: 207 given two doses of AZD1222 and about 26 given two doses of MenACWY control vaccine.

Paper-wide results and their limitations: The 56-69-year group was small, and its depth increase did not reach significance, likely because of low power. Conclusions about previously exposed vaccinees are limited, since just 6 or 7 AZD1222 recipients were seropositive for SARS-CoV-2 at baseline. Because no day 14 peak-response samples were available, repertoires were characterized only after the peak T cell response. The whole spike protein was spanned by vaccine-associated CD4 TCRs, and dominant responses were seen in regions 160-218 and 743-854. Participants were mostly white British, with more females than males. The authors suggested clonal diversity may have been underestimated. Nearly half of unique spike-specific TCRs reportedly recognized epitopes outside regions mutated in the B.1.351 and B.1.1.7 variants. Spike-specific TCR breadth and depth rose significantly after two AZD1222 doses compared with day 0 and with MenACWY recipients.

V lost 7 bases and J lost 1 base; the stretch between them is 13 bases long. The CDR3 contains 14 residues, cysteine and phenylalanine counted. Just CDR3 DNA is preserved here, 42 bases in frame from base 1. CDR1 and CDR2, looked up from the germline V gene, are MNHEY and SVGAGI. The sequence was obtained from an adult in good health. Sequenced here: peripheral blood, sampled on day 0 of AZD1222 vaccination. The chain is encoded by TRBV6-5 joined to TRBJ1-2; no D gene call is confident. Read as DNA, the sequence is TGTGCCAGCACCGCAGCAGGCGATAACTATGGCTACACCTTC. Its protein is CASTAAGDNYGYTF.